The present entry profiles one T cell receptor beta chain with its context. Repertoires were generated with immunoSEQ multiplex PCR, while TCRdb's copy carries only in-frame clones and drops some. Among fewer than 85,000 clones listed, roughly 80% were seen once. CDR3 size: 17 residues. V gave up 5 bases and J gave up 2 bases; unmatched junction bases: 12. Germline V gene data show CDR1 as SEHNR and CDR2 as FQNEAQ (reference sequence). This sample stems from a study of OX40 agonist ivuxolimab in advanced cancers. The sequencing here drew on CD4+ or CD8+ T cells sorted from blood, taken in a trial of the OX40 agonist ivuxolimab. This TCR came from an adult with an advanced solid tumor such as melanoma, head and neck, liver or kidney cancer. The chain is built from TRBV7-9 and TRBJ2-3; 8 positions match TRBD1. This CDR3 is CASSPQTGEHFTDTQYF. In DNA form, the CDR3 reads TGTGCCAGCAGCCCTCAGACAGGGGAACATTTCACAGATACGCAGTATTTT.